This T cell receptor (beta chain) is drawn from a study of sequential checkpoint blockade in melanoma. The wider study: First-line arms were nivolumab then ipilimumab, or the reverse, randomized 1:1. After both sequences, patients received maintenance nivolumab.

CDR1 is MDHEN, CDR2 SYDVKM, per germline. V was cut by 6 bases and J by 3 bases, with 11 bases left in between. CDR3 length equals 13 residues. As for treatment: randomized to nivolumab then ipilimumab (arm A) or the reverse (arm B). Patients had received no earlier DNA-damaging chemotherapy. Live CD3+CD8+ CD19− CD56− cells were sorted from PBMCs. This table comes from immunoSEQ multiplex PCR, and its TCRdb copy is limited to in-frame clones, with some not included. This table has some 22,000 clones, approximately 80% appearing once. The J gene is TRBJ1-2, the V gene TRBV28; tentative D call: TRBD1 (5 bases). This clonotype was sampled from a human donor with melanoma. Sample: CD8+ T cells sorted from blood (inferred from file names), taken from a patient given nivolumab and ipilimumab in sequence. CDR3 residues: CASSSTGHYGYTF. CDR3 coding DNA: TGTGCCAGCAGCTCAACAGGACACTATGGCTACACCTTC.